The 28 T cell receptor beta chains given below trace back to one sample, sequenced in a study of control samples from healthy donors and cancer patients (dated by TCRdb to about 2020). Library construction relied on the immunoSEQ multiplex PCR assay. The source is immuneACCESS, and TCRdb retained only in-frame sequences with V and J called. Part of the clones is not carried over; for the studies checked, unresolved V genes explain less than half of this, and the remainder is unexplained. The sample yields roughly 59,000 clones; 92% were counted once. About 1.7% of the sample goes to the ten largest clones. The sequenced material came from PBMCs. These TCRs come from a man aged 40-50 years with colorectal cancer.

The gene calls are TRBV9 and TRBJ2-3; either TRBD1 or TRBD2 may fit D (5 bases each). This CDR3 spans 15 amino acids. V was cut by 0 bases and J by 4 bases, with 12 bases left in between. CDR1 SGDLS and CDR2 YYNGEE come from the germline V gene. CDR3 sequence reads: CASSVAPGAADTQYF. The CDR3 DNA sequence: TGTGCCAGCAGCGTAGCTCCCGGGGCCGCAGATACGCAGTATTTT.

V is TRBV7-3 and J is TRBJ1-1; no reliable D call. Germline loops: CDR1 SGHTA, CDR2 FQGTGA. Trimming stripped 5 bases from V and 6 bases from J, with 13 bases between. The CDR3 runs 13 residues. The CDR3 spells CASSMARRAEAFF. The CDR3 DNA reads TGTGCCAGCAGCATGGCCAGGCGGGCTGAAGCTTTCTTT.

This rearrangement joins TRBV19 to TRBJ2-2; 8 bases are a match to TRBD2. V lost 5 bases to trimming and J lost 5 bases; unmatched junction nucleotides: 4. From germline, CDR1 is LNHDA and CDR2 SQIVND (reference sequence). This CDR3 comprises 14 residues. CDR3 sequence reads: CASSGLAGTGELFF. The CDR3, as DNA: TGTGCCAGTAGTGGGTTAGCGGGGACCGGGGAGCTGTTTTTT.

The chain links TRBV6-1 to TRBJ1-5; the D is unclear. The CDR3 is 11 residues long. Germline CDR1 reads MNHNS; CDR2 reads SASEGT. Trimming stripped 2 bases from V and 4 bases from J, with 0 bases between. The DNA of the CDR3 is TGTGCCAGCAGTGAAAATCAGCCCCAGCATTTT. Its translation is CASSENQPQHF.

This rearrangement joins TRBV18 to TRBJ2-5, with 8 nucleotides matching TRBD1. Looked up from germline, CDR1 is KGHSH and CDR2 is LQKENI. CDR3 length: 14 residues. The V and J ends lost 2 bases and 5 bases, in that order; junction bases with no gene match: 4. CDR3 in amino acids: CASSPAGGLETQYF. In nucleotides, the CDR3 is TGTGCCAGCTCACCAGCAGGGGGCCTGGAGACCCAGTACTTC.

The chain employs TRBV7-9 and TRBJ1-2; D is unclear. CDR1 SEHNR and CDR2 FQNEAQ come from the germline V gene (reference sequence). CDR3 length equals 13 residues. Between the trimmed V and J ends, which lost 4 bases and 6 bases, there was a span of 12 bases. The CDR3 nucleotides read TGTGCCAGCAGCTCAACAACGTTAGATGGCTACACCTTC. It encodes CASSSTTLDGYTF.

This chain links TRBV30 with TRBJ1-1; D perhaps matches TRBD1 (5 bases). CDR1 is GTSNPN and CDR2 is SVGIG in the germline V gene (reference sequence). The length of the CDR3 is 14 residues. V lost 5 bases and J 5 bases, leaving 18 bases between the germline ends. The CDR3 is CAWDGAGITTEAFF. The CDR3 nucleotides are TGTGCCTGGGATGGGGCAGGGATCACAACTGAAGCTTTCTTT.

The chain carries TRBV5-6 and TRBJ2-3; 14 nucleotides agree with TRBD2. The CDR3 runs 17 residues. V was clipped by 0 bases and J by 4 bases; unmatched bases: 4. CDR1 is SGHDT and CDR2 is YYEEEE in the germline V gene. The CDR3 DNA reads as TGTGCCAGCAGCTTGGAGGGGACTAGCGGGGGACCAGATACGCAGTATTTT. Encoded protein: CASSLEGTSGGPDTQYF. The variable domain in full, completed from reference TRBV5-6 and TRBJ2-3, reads DAGVTQSPTHLIKTRGQQVTLRCSPKSGHDTVSWYQQALGQGPQFIFQYYEEEERQRGNFPDRFSGHQFPNYSSELNVNALLLGDSALYLCASSLEGTSGGPDTQYFGPGTRLTVL.

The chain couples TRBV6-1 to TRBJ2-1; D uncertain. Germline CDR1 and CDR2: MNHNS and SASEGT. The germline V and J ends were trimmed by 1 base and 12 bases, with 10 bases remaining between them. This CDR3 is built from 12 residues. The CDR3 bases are TGTGCCAGCAGTGAAGTTATTCCCGGGCAGTTCTTC. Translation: CASSEVIPGQFF.

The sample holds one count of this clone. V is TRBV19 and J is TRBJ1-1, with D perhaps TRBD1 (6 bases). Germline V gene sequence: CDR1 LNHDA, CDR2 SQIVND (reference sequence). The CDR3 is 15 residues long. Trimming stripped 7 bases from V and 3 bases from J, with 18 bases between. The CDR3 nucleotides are TGTGCCAGTATCCCACCAAACAGGGACCACACTGAAGCTTTCTTT. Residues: CASIPPNRDHTEAFF.

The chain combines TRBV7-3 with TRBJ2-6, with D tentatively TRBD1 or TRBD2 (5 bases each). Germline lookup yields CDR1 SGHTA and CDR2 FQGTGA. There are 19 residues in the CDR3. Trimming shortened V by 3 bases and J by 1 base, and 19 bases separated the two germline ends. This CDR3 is CASSFVGTAYTSGANVLTF. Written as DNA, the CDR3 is TGTGCCAGCAGCTTTGTAGGGACGGCCTACACGTCTGGGGCCAACGTCCTGACTTTC.

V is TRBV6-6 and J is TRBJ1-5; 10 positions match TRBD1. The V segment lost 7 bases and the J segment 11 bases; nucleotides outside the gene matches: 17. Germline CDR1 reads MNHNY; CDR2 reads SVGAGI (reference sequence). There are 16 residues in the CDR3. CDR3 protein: CASTSGQGLSEGAQHF. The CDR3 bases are TGTGCCAGCACTTCGGGACAGGGGCTCTCCGAGGGAGCCCAGCATTTT.

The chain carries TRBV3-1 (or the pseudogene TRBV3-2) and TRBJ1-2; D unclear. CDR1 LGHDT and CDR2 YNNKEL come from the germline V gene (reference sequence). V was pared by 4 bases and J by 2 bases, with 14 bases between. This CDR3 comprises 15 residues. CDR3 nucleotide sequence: TGTGCCAGCAGCCCTTCTTATATGGGAAACTATGGCTACACCTTC. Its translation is CASSPSYMGNYGYTF.

In DNA form, the CDR3 reads TGTGCCAGCAGCTCTCTGGAGACAGGGGGTACCGGGGAGCTGTTTTTT. It codes for CASSSLETGGTGELFF. The chain combines TRBV7-3 with TRBJ2-2; 9 bases are shared with TRBD1. Germline V lookup: CDR1 SGHTA, CDR2 FQGTGA. Losses at the gene ends were 4 bases for V and 5 bases for J; bases not matched to a gene: 8. This CDR3 region has 16 residues.

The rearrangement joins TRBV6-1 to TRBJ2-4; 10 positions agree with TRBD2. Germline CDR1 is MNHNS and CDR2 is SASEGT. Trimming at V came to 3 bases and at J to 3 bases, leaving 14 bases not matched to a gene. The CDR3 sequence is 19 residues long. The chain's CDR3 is CASSEKRGGLILGKNIQYF. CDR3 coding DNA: TGTGCCAGCAGTGAGAAGCGGGGGGGCCTCATTTTGGGCAAAAACATTCAGTACTTC.

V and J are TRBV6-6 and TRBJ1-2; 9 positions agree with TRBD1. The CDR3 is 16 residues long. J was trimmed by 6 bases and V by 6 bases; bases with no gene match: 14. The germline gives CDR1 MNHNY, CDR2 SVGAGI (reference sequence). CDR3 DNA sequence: TGTGCCAGCAGAAGGGCGGACAGGGGAGTATATGATGGCTACACCTTC. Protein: CASRRADRGVYDGYTF.

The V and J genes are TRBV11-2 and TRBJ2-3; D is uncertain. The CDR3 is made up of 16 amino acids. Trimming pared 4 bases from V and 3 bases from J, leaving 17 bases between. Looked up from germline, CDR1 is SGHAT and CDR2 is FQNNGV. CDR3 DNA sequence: TGTGCCAGCAGCTCGCGGTACTCCTCAGGTACAGATACGCAGTATTTT. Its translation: CASSSRYSSGTDTQYF.

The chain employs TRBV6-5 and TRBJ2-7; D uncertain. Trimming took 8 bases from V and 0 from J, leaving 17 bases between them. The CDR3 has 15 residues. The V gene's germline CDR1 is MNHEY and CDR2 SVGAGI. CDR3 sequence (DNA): TGTGCCAGCGCTCCCCCGGGCGTTTTCTCCTACGAGCAGTACTTC. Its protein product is CASAPPGVFSYEQYF.

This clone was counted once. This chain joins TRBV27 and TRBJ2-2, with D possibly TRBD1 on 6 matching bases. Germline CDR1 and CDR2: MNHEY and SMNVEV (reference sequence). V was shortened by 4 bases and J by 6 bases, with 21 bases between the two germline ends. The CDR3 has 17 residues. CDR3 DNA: TGTGCCAGCAGTTCCCGTACAGGGTTCGGTTTCGCCGGGGAGCTGTTTTTT. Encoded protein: CASSSRTGFGFAGELFF.

The CDR3 bases are TGTGCCAGCAGTGATGTTGGACTAGCGGACAGAAGACAATACTTC. This translates into CASSDVGLADRRQYF. The chain uses TRBV2 and TRBJ2-7, with 10 positions matching TRBD2. There are 15 residues in the CDR3. The germline V gene encodes CDR1 SNHLY and CDR2 FYNNEI. V shed 3 bases, J shed 13 bases, and the junction held 15 bases outside the gene matches.

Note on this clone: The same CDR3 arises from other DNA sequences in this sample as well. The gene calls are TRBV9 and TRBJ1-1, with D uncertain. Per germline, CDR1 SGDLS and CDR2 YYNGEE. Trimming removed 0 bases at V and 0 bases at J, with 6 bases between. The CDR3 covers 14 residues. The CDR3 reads CASSVDTMNTEAFF. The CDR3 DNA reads TGTGCCAGCAGCGTAGACACCATGAACACTGAAGCTTTCTTT.

CDR3 bases: TGTGCCAGCAGCCAAGACTCTTGGACAGGGGGAATCTATGGCTACACCTTC. Its protein is CASSQDSWTGGIYGYTF. The rearrangement uses TRBV3-1 (or the pseudogene TRBV3-2) and TRBJ1-2; 10 positions agree with TRBD1. The CDR3 is 17 amino acids. J was trimmed by 4 bases and V by 0 bases; bases with no gene match: 8. Germline V gene sequence: CDR1 LGHDT, CDR2 YNNKEL (reference sequence).

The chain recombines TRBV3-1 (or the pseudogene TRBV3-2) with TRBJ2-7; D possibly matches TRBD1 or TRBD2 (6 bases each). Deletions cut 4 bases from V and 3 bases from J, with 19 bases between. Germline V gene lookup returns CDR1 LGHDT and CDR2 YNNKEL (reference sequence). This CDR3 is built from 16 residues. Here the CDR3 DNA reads TGTGCCAGCAGCCCGACCCAAAGGGGGGACAACTACGAGCAGTACTTC. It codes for CASSPTQRGDNYEQYF.

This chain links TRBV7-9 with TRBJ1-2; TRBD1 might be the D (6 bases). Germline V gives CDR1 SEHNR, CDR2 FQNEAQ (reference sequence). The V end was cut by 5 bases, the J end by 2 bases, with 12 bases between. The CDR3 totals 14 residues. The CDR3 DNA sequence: TGTGCCAGCAGCATCCTCACAGGGAACTATGGCTACACCTTC. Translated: CASSILTGNYGYTF.

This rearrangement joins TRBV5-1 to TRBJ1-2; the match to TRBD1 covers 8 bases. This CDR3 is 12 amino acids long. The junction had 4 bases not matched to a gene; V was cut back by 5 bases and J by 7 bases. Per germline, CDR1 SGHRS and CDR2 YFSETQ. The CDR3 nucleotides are TGCGCCAGCAGGGGACAGGCACCTGGCTACACCTTC. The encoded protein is CASRGQAPGYTF.

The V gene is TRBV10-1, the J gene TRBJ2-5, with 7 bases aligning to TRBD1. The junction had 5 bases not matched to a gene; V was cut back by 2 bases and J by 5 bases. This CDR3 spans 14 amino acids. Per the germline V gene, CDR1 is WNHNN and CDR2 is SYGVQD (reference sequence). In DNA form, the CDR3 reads TGCGCCAGCAGTGAGGAGGGGGCCCGGGAGACCCAGTACTTC. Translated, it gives CASSEEGARETQYF.

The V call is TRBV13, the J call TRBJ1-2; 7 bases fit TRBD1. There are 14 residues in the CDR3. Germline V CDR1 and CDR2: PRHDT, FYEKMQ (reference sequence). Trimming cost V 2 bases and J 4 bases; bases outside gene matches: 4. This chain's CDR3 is CASSLSGTVYGYTF. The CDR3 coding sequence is TGTGCCAGCAGCTTATCCGGGACAGTCTATGGCTACACCTTC.

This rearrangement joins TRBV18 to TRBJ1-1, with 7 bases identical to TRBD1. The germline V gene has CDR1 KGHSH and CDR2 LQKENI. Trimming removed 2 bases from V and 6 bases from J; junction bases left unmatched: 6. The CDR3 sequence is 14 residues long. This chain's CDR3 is CASSPETGIAEAFF. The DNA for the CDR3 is TGTGCCAGCTCACCAGAGACAGGGATTGCTGAAGCTTTCTTT.